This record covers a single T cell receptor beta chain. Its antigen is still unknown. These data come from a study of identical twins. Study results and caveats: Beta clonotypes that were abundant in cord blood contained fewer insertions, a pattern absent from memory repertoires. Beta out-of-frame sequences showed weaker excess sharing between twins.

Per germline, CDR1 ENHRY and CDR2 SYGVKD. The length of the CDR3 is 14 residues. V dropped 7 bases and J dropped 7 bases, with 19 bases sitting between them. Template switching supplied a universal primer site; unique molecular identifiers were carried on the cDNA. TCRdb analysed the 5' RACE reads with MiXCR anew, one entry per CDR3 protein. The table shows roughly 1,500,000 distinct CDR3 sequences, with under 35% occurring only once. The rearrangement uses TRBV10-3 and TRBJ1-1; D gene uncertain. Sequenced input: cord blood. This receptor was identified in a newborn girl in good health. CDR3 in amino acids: CAITSRTGGSEAFF. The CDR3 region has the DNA TGTGCCATCACCAGCCGGACCGGAGGGAGTGAAGCTTTCTTT.